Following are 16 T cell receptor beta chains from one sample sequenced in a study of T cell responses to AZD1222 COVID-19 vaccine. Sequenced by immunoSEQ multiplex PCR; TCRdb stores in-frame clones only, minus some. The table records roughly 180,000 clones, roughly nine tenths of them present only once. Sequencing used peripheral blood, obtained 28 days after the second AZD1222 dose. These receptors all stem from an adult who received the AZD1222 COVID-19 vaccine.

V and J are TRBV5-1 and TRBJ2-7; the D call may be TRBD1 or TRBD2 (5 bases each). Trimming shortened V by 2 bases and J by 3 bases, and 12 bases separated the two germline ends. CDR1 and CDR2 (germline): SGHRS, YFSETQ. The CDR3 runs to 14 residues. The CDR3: CASSFEGPNYEQYF. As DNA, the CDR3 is TGCGCCAGCAGCTTCGAGGGGCCCAACTACGAGCAGTACTTC.

DNA for the CDR3: TGTGCCAGCAGCTTTGGAGGGTCCCCCTCGAACACTGAAGCTTTCTTT. This sequence encodes CASSFGGSPSNTEAFF. This sequence joins TRBV7-3 and TRBJ1-1; the D is unclear. The germline V and J ends were trimmed by 3 bases and 1 base, with 15 bases remaining between them. In germline, CDR1 is SGHTA, CDR2 FQGTGA. CDR3 length: 16 residues.

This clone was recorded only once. The CDR3 DNA reads TGTGCCAGCAGCTTAGCGGGGGGCGGCACAGATACGCAGTATTTT. Protein product: CASSLAGGGTDTQYF. This chain connects TRBV11-2 to TRBJ2-3; TRBD2 might be the D (7 bases). CDR3 size: 15 residues. Germline CDR1 and CDR2: SGHAT and FQNNGV. The V and J ends lost 1 base and 1 base respectively, with 9 bases between them.

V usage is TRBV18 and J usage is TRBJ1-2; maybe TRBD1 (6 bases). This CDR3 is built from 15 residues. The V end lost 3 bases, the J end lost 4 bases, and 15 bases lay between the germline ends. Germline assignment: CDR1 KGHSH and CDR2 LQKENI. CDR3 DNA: TGTGCCAGCTCACCCTCGCACAGGGACGCCTATGGCTACACCTTC. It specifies CASSPSHRDAYGYTF.

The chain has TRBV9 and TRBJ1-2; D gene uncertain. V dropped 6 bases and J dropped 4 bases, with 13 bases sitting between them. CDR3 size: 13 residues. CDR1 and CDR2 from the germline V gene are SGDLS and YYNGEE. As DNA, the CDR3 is TGTGCCAGCACCGGTGGCCCGGGCTATGGCTACACCTTC. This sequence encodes CASTGGPGYGYTF.

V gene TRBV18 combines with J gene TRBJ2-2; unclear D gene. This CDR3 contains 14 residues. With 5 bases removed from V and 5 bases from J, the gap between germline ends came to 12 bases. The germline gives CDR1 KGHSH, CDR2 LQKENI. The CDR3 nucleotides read TGTGCCAGCTCATACGTTAAGGGTACCGGGGAGCTGTTTTTT. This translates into CASSYVKGTGELFF.

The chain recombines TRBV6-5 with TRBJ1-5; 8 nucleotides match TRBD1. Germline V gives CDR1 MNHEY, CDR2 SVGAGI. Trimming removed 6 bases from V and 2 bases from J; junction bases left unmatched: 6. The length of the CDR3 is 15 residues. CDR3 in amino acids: CASSRTGGGNQPQHF. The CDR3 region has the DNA TGTGCCAGCAGCCGAACAGGGGGAGGCAATCAGCCCCAGCATTTT.

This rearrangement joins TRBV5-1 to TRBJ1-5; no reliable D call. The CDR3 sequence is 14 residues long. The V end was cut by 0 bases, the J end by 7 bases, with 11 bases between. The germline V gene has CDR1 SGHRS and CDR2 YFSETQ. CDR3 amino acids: CASSLAGFGQPQHF. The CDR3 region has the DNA TGCGCCAGCAGCTTGGCAGGCTTTGGGCAGCCCCAGCATTTT. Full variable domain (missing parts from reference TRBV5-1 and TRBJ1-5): KAGVTQTPRYLIKTRGQQVTLSCSPISGHRSVSWYQQTPGQGLQFLFEYFSETQRNKGNFPGRFSGRQFSNSRSEMNVSTLELGDSALYLCASSLAGFGQPQHFGDGTRLSIL.

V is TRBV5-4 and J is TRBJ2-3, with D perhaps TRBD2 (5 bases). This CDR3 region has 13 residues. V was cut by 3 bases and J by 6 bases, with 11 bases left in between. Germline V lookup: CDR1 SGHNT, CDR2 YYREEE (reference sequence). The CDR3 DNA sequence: TGTGCCAGCAGCTCAGGTACGGGGGATACGCAGTATTTT. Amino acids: CASSSGTGDTQYF.

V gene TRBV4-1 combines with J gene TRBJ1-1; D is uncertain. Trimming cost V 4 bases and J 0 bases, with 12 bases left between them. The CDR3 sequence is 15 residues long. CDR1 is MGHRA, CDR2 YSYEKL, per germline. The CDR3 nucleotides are TGCGCCAGCAGCCGATCTCGAGTCCTGAACACTGAAGCTTTCTTT. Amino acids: CASSRSRVLNTEAFF.

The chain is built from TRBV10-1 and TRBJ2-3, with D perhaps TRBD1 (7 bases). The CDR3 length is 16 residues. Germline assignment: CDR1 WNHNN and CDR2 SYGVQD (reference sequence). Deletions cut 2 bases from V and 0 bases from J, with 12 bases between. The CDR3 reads CASSEGAGGSTDTQYF. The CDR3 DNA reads TGCGCCAGCAGTGAGGGGGCAGGGGGGAGCACAGATACGCAGTATTTT.

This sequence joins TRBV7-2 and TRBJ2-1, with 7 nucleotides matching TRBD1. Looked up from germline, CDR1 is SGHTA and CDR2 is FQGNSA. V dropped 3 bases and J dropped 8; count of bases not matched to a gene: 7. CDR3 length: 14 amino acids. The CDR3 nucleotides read TGTGCCAGCAGCTTCACAGGGGTGAGGGATGAGCAGTTCTTC. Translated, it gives CASSFTGVRDEQFF.

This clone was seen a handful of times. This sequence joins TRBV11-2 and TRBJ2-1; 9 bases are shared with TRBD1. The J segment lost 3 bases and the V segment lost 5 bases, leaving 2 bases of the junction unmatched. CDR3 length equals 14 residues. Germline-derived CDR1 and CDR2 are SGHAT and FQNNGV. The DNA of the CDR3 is TGTGCCAGCAGCCCGGGACAGGGCTACAATGAGCAGTTCTTC. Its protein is CASSPGQGYNEQFF.

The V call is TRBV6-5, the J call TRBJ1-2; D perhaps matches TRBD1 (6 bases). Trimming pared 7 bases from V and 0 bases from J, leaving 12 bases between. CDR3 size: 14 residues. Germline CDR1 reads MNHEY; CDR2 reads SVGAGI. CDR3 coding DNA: TGTGCCAGCAAGGGGGTTCCAGCTAACTATGGCTACACCTTC. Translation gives CASKGVPANYGYTF.

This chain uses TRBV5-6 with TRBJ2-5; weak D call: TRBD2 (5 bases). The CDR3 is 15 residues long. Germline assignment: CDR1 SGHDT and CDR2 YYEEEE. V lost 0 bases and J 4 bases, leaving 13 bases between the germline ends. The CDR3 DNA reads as TGTGCCAGCAGCTTGGATTCCGGGATGGTAGAGACCCAGTACTTC. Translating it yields CASSLDSGMVETQYF.

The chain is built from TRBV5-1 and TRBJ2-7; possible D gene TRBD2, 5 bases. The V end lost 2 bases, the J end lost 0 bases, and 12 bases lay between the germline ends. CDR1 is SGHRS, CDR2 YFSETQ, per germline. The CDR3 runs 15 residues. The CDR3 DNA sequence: TGCGCCAGCAGCTTTTGGTCTGGGAGCTCCTACGAGCAGTACTTC. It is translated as CASSFWSGSSYEQYF.